The 6 T cell receptor beta chains reported below all come from one sample, sequenced in a study of cytomegalovirus exposure and HLA in healthy donors. PCR used 60 Vbeta primers and 13 Jbeta primers. Here immunoSEQ multiplex PCR was the method, and the copy in TCRdb shows in-frame clones only, minus some. The data contain 120,000 or so clones, approximately 76% of them singletons. The material sequenced was PBMCs. The source is a man in his fifties or sixties in good health and CMV-seropositive.

V and J are TRBV4-1 and TRBJ2-1, with 7 positions matching TRBD1. The V gene end was trimmed by 4 bases and the J gene end by 4 bases; junction bases not matched to a gene: 10. The CDR3 extends over 16 amino acids. The germline CDR1 and CDR2 sequences are MGHRA and YSYEKL. The DNA for the CDR3 is TGCGCCAGCAGCCCGATAGACAGGGTTCATTACAATGAGCAGTTCTTC. It encodes CASSPIDRVHYNEQFF.

The V call is TRBV18, the J call TRBJ2-1, with a possible D match to TRBD1 (5 bases). The V end was cut by 3 bases, the J end by 12 bases, with 18 bases between. Germline values: CDR1 KGHSH, CDR2 LQKENI. This CDR3 comprises 14 residues. CDR3 region: CASSPGRDIPGQFF. The CDR3 nucleotides read TGTGCCAGCTCACCGGGGCGAGACATCCCGGGGCAGTTCTTC. Full variable domain (remainder filled in from reference TRBV18 and TRBJ2-1): NAGVMQNPRHLVRRRGQEARLRCSPMKGHSHVYWYRQLPEEGLKFMVYLQKENIIDESGMPKERFSAEFPKEGPSILRIQQVVRGDSAAYFCASSPGRDIPGQFFGPGTRLTVL.

This chain uses TRBV4-1 with TRBJ2-7; the D is unclear. V shed 0 bases and J shed 8 bases, with 8 bases lying between them. From germline, CDR1 is MGHRA and CDR2 YSYEKL. This CDR3 region has 12 residues. CDR3 in amino acids: CASSQDLGKQYF. CDR3 bases: TGCGCCAGCAGCCAAGATCTAGGAAAGCAGTACTTC.

Only one count was recorded for this clone. This chain uses TRBV28 with TRBJ1-5; 8 nucleotides line up with TRBD1. Trimming removed 5 bases from V and 1 base from J; junction bases left unmatched: 7. The CDR3 loop spans 16 amino acids. CDR1 is MDHEN, CDR2 SYDVKM, per germline. The CDR3 here is CASSDRGTGSNQPQHF. The CDR3 region has the DNA TGTGCCAGCAGTGACAGGGGAACGGGCAGCAATCAGCCCCAGCATTTT.

In this sample, this clone turned up a few times. The chain's CDR3 is CASSEHNEQYF. As DNA, the CDR3 is TGTGCCAGCAGCGAACACAACGAGCAGTACTTC. The chain is built from TRBV7-9 and TRBJ2-7; D is undetermined. The CDR3 consists of 11 residues. Trimming removed 5 bases from V and 5 bases from J, with 7 bases in between. Germline values: CDR1 SEHNR, CDR2 FQNEAQ (reference sequence).

The chain joins TRBV2 to TRBJ2-7, with a possible D match to TRBD2 (7 bases). The length of the CDR3 is 15 residues. Germline CDR1 reads SNHLY; CDR2 reads FYNNEI. V gave up 6 bases and J gave up 2 bases, with 17 bases separating them. CDR3 nucleotides: TGTGCCAGCAGCCGTCGGGCGGGGGCCGCCTACGAGCAGTACTTC. Its translation is CASSRRAGAAYEQYF.